The present T cell receptor beta chain was sequenced within a study of CD8+ T cells in alopecia areata. In the study overall: Each of the treated patients was given oral tofacitinib, 5 to 10 mg twice daily, for moderate-to-severe alopecia areata. Regarding the study as a whole: Compared with normal scalp, lesional scalp had higher clonality and more expanded CD8+ clones. In scalp, tofacitinib significantly decreased clonality and expanded CD8+ clones among the top 100. On tofacitinib, scalp and blood still held many of the expanded lesional clones.

This clone was picked up a small number of times. Its antigen is still unknown. Extracted RNA was reverse transcribed into cDNA, the sequencing template. Here immunoSEQ multiplex PCR was the method, and the copy in TCRdb shows in-frame clones only, minus some. The profile shows about 220,000 clones, roughly 56% of them singletons. Described treatment: oral pan-JAK inhibitor, 5-10 mg twice daily. Germline CDR1 is SNHLY and CDR2 is FYNNEI. Deletions cut 7 bases from V and 2 bases from J, with 6 bases between. This CDR3 has 11 amino acids. This clonotype was sampled from a human donor with alopecia areata. This chain uses TRBV2 with TRBJ2-7; D uncertain. The specimen comprised CD4+ T cells sorted from blood, sampled at week 4, from a patient treated with tofacitinib. This CDR3 reads CASTLTYEQYF. CDR3 nucleotide sequence: TGTGCCAGCACCCTCACCTACGAGCAGTACTTC. The whole variable domain, remainder taken from reference TRBV2 and TRBJ2-7, is EPEVTQTPSHQVTQMGQEVILRCVPISNHLYFYWYRQILGQKVEFLVSFYNNEISEKSEIFDDQFSVERPDGSNFTLKIRSTKLEDSAMYFCASTLTYEQYFGPGTRLTVT.